This entry lists 18 T cell receptor beta chains sequenced from one sample in a study of CD8 T cells in Susac syndrome. An amount of RNA that ranged from 0.5 to 1 ug was reverse transcribed with random hexamers. TCRdb reprocessed the immunoSEQ multiplex PCR reads with MiXCR, giving one entry per CDR3 protein. The sample contains 110,000 to 150,000 distinct CDR3 sequences, more than 90% of which appear only once. The specimen sequenced was CD4+ T cells from PBMCs. These receptors came from a human donor with Susac syndrome.

The rearrangement links TRBV2 to TRBJ2-6; TRBD2 is a possible D gene (5 bases). Trimming removed 6 bases from V and 0 bases from J, with 9 bases in between. The germline CDR1 and CDR2 sequences are SNHLY and FYNNEI. The CDR3 has 15 residues. The CDR3 DNA sequence: TGTGCCAGCAGGGACCTAGCCTCTGGGGCCAACGTCCTGACTTTC. This codes for CASRDLASGANVLTF.

CDR3 DNA: TGTGCCAGCAGTTACTCGCGGAGCTCCTATAATTCACCCCTCCACTTT. Translating it yields CASSYSRSSYNSPLHF. The chain couples TRBV6-5 to TRBJ1-6; D gene ambiguous. The CDR3 extends over 16 amino acids. Germline CDR1 reads MNHEY; CDR2 reads SVGAGI. V was clipped by 0 bases and J by 0 bases, with 6 bases between them.

The chain links TRBV28 to TRBJ1-2, with D hard to call. There are 12 residues in the CDR3. Trimming shortened V by 3 bases and J by 1 base, and 3 bases separated the two germline ends. CDR1 and CDR2 (germline): MDHEN, SYDVKM. The CDR3 is CASSLVNYGYTF. In DNA, the CDR3 is TGTGCCAGCAGTTTGGTTAACTATGGCTACACCTTC.

The V and J genes are TRBV7-9 and TRBJ2-5; 7 bases map to TRBD2. J was trimmed by 4 bases and V by 0 bases; bases with no gene match: 5. The CDR3 covers 15 residues. Germline CDR1 SEHNR, CDR2 FQNEAQ (reference sequence). The CDR3 sequence: CASSLARAGVETQYF. CDR3 DNA: TGTGCCAGCAGCTTAGCTCGCGCGGGGGTAGAGACCCAGTACTTC.

The genes are TRBV6-5 and TRBJ2-3; 13 bases align to TRBD2. Germline V gene lookup returns CDR1 MNHEY and CDR2 SVGAGI. The CDR3 contains 17 residues. V trimming: 6 bases; J trimming: 7 bases; junction bases outside the gene matches: 13. CDR3 DNA sequence: TGTGCCAGCAGATACGGGACTAGCGGGATGTCTGTGAATACGCAGTATTTT. The encoded protein is CASRYGTSGMSVNTQYF.

V gene TRBV4-1 combines with J gene TRBJ2-7; perhaps TRBD1 as D (5 bases). Trimming stripped 3 bases from V and 2 bases from J, with 11 bases between. From germline, CDR1 is MGHRA and CDR2 YSYEKL. There are 14 residues in the CDR3. The CDR3, as DNA: TGCGCCAGCAGCCAGAGCAGGGTAACCTACGAGCAGTACTTC. Its protein product is CASSQSRVTYEQYF.

V and J are TRBV20-1 and TRBJ2-1; D unclear. V lost 0 bases to trimming and J lost 5 bases, with 8 bases between them. The germline V gene encodes CDR1 DFQATT and CDR2 SNEGSKA (reference sequence). The CDR3 is 13 amino acids. CDR3 in DNA: TGCAGTGCTAGAGATGGATCAAACAATGAGCAGTTCTTC. This gives the protein CSARDGSNNEQFF.

V gene TRBV3-1 combines with J gene TRBJ1-1, with D maybe TRBD1 (6 bases). V shed 6 bases and J shed 1 base, with 9 bases lying between them. Germline values: CDR1 LGHDT, CDR2 YNNKEL (reference sequence). The CDR3 totals 13 residues. Written as DNA, the CDR3 is TGTGCCAGCAGGAGGACAGCGAACACTGAAGCTTTCTTT. It yields the protein CASRRTANTEAFF.

V usage is TRBV6-5 and J usage is TRBJ2-7, with unresolved D. The germline CDR1 and CDR2 sequences are MNHEY and SVGAGI. Trimming pared 2 bases from V and 3 bases from J, leaving 14 bases between. The length of the CDR3 is 15 residues. The DNA of the CDR3 is TGTGCCAGCAGTTACAGGCCGGGTATTGGCTACGAGCAGTACTTC. Its protein product is CASSYRPGIGYEQYF.

The rearrangement links TRBV7-9 to TRBJ1-1, with 8 bases that match TRBD1. CDR1 and CDR2 (germline): SEHNR, FQNEAQ (reference sequence). V lost 5 bases to trimming and J lost 1 base; unmatched junction nucleotides: 9. The CDR3 consists of 16 residues. CDR3 sequence (DNA): TGTGCCAGCAGCACGTACAGGGGGAGGGGGAACACTGAAGCTTTCTTT. Its translation: CASSTYRGRGNTEAFF.

This clonotype was detected only once. The chain has TRBV2 and TRBJ1-2; D perhaps matches TRBD1 (6 bases). Germline-derived CDR1 and CDR2 are SNHLY and FYNNEI. V lost 2 bases and J lost 4, with 11 bases in between. This CDR3 is 14 amino acids long. CDR3 in amino acids: CASSELQGIYGYTF. CDR3 nucleotides: TGTGCCAGCAGTGAATTGCAGGGGATCTATGGCTACACCTTC. Complete variable domain (other parts from reference TRBV2 and TRBJ1-2): EPEVTQTPSHQVTQMGQEVILRCVPISNHLYFYWYRQILGQKVEFLVSFYNNEISEKSEIFDDQFSVERPDGSNFTLKIRSTKLEDSAMYFCASSELQGIYGYTFGSGTRLTVV.

The genes are TRBV20-1 and TRBJ1-2, with 8 bases identical to TRBD1. In germline, CDR1 is DFQATT, CDR2 SNEGSKA (reference sequence). J lost 0 bases, V lost 5 bases, and 2 bases had no gene match. This CDR3 has 13 residues. CDR3 sequence reads: CSAGTGSNYGYTF. Here the CDR3 DNA reads TGCAGTGCTGGGACAGGTTCTAACTATGGCTACACCTTC.

V is TRBV20-1 and J is TRBJ2-2, with a possible D match to TRBD2 (6 bases). The germline V gene encodes CDR1 DFQATT and CDR2 SNEGSKA (reference sequence). This CDR3 spans 14 amino acids. V lost 1 base, J lost 6 bases, and 12 bases lay in between. The CDR3, as DNA: TGCAGTGCTAGAGGCTTAGGGGAGGCCGGGGAGCTGTTTTTT. Its translation: CSARGLGEAGELFF.

CDR3 sequence (DNA): TGCGCCAGCAAACGGACAGGGGGGCAAGAGACCCAGTACTTC. As protein: CASKRTGGQETQYF. The V gene is TRBV5-1, the J gene TRBJ2-5, with 10 bases aligning to TRBD1. CDR1 SGHRS and CDR2 YFSETQ come from the germline V gene. The CDR3 contains 14 residues. The ends lost 6 bases at V and 2 bases at J; junction bases unmatched: 4.

The chain is built from TRBV3-1 and TRBJ2-6; D is undetermined. V was shortened by 2 bases and J by 3 bases, with 2 bases between the two germline ends. CDR1 is LGHDT and CDR2 is YNNKEL in the germline V gene (reference sequence). The CDR3 consists of 13 residues. CDR3 bases: TGTGCCAGCAGCCAATATGGGGCCAACGTCCTGACTTTC. Translation: CASSQYGANVLTF.

The rearrangement links TRBV7-6 to TRBJ2-2; tentatively, D is TRBD2 (6 bases). CDR3 length: 16 amino acids. Germline lookup yields CDR1 SGHVS and CDR2 FNYEAQ. The V and J ends lost 1 base and 4 bases respectively, with 13 bases between them. The CDR3 nucleotides are TGTGCCAGCAGCTTAGGGCTAGCGAGAGGCACCGGGGAGCTGTTTTTT. This sequence encodes CASSLGLARGTGELFF.

The rearrangement joins TRBV11-2 to TRBJ1-1; perhaps TRBD1 as D (5 bases). The CDR3 covers 16 residues. The V and J ends lost 4 bases and 2 bases respectively, with 17 bases between them. Per the germline V gene, CDR1 is SGHAT and CDR2 is FQNNGV. The DNA of the CDR3 is TGTGCCAGCAGCTCCCGGGACTCAAGGGGAAACACTGAAGCTTTCTTT. Protein: CASSSRDSRGNTEAFF.

The chain recombines TRBV12-5 with TRBJ2-7, with a possible D match to TRBD2 (5 bases). Looked up from germline, CDR1 is LGHNT and CDR2 is FRNRAP. The CDR3 runs 14 residues. V was trimmed by 3 bases and J by 2 bases, leaving 11 bases between them. The CDR3 region has the DNA TGTGCTAGTGGTTTATGGAGGTACCCCTACGAGCAGTACTTC. Translating gives CASGLWRYPYEQYF. Combining the CDR3 with reference TRBV12-5 and TRBJ2-7 gives the whole variable domain DARVTQTPRHKVTEMGQEVTMRCQPILGHNTVFWYRQTMMQGLELLAYFRNRAPLDDSGMPKDRFSAEMPDATLATLKIQPSEPRDSAVYFCASGLWRYPYEQYFGPGTRLTVT.